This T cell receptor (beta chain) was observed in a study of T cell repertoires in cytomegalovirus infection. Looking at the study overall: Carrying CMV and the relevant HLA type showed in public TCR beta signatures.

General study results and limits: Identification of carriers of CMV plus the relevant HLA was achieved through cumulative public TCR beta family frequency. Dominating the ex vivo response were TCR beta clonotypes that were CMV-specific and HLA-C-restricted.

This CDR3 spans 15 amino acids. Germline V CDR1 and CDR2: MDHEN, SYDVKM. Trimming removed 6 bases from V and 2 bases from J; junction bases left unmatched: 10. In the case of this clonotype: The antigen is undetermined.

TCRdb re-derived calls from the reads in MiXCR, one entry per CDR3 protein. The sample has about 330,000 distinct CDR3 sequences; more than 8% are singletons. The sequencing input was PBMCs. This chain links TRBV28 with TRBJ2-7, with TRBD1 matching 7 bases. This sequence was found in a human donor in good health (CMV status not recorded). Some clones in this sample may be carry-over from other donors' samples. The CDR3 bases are TGTGCCAGCAGCCCCTATCTGGGACAGACCTACGAGCAGTACTTC. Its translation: CASSPYLGQTYEQYF.